The 15 T cell receptor beta chains given below trace back to one sample, sequenced in a study of chemoradiotherapy in HPV16-positive cancers. The repertoire was sequenced with immunoSEQ multiplex PCR; TCRdb's copy has only in-frame clones and lacks some. The sample has tens of thousands of clones; around four fifths are singletons. Sequencing was performed on blood, taken from a patient who underwent chemoradiotherapy. The receptors originated from a human donor with HPV-associated anogenital cancer.

The chain carries TRBV29-1 and TRBJ2-6; D remains ambiguous. The CDR3 covers 14 residues. Germline V gene lookup returns CDR1 SQVTM and CDR2 ANQGSEA. The V and J ends lost 7 bases and 0 bases respectively, with 10 bases between them. The CDR3: CSAVGLSGANVLTF. As DNA, the CDR3 is TGCAGCGCGGTGGGTCTCTCTGGGGCCAACGTCCTGACTTTC.

As to this clone: The junction departs from the called germline gene at one end, perhaps through a read error. V usage is TRBV2 and J usage is TRBJ2-7; D gene ambiguous. From germline, CDR1 is SNHLY and CDR2 FYNNEI. The CDR3 consists of 12 residues. The CDR3 loop is CASRDPSDEQYF. The CDR3 bases are TGTGCCAGCAGGGATCCCTCCGACGAGCAGTACTTC.

This chain uses TRBV2 with TRBJ2-7; TRBD1 might be the D (5 bases). The germline V and J ends were trimmed by 7 bases and 7 bases, with 11 bases remaining between them. Germline V gene sequence: CDR1 SNHLY, CDR2 FYNNEI. CDR3 length: 11 amino acids. CDR3: CASNQGSEQYF. Written as DNA, the CDR3 is TGTGCCAGCAACCAGGGCTCGGAGCAGTACTTC.

This chain links TRBV19 with TRBJ1-2; 7 bases line up with TRBD1. Germline-derived CDR1 and CDR2 are LNHDA and SQIVND (reference sequence). There are 15 residues in the CDR3. The junction had 10 bases not matched to a gene; V was cut back by 4 bases and J by 5 bases. As DNA, the CDR3 is TGTGCCAGTAGTAACGGACAGGCAGGCGATTATGGCTACACCTTC. Its protein product is CASSNGQAGDYGYTF.

This clone has just one count. The genes are TRBV7-9 and TRBJ2-3; the D is unclear. The CDR3 has 15 residues. Germline values: CDR1 SEHNR, CDR2 FQNEAQ (reference sequence). V was trimmed by 1 base and J by 0 bases, leaving 8 bases between them. This chain's CDR3 is CASSLGFQSTDTQYF. DNA for the CDR3: TGTGCCAGCAGCTTAGGCTTTCAGAGCACAGATACGCAGTATTTT.

The chain couples TRBV7-3 to TRBJ2-2, with D possibly matching TRBD1 (5 bases). CDR1 SGHTA and CDR2 FQGTGA come from the germline V gene. The V end was cut by 2 bases, the J end by 5 bases, with 9 bases between. CDR3 length: 14 amino acids. Written as DNA, the CDR3 is TGTGCCAGCAGCTTAGGCAGGGCAACCGGGGAGCTGTTTTTT. The encoded protein is CASSLGRATGELFF.

The chain joins TRBV11-3 to TRBJ2-7, with D perhaps matching TRBD1 (6 bases). Trimming removed 2 bases from V and 4 bases from J, with 15 bases in between. Germline CDR1 and CDR2: SGHNT and YENEEA. The CDR3 has 15 residues. Written as DNA, the CDR3 is TGTGCCAGCAGCTTACTTGGGACACGGCGGTACGAGCAGTACTTC. Its protein is CASSLLGTRRYEQYF.

The rearrangement uses TRBV4-2 and TRBJ2-5; 10 nucleotides line up with TRBD2. The germline gives CDR1 LGHNA, CDR2 YNFKEQ. The junction had 7 bases not matched to a gene; V was cut back by 5 bases and J by 1 base. The CDR3 spans 16 residues. DNA for the CDR3: TGTGCCAGCAGCACCACCGGGACTAGCGTCCAAGAGACCCAGTACTTC. Amino acids: CASSTTGTSVQETQYF.

V and J are TRBV6-5 and TRBJ2-3, with D perhaps TRBD1 (7 bases). Germline CDR1 is MNHEY and CDR2 is SVGAGI. V lost 6 bases, J lost 4 bases, and 17 bases lay in between. The CDR3 is 15 residues long. CDR3 nucleotide sequence: TGTGCCAGCAGCCGCCAGGGCAGGGGGGCAGATACGCAGTATTTT. It codes for CASSRQGRGADTQYF.

The V and J genes are TRBV10-1 and TRBJ2-7; D is possibly TRBD1 (6 bases). The V and J ends lost 7 bases and 3 bases respectively, with 22 bases between them. CDR1 is WNHNN and CDR2 is SYGVQD in the germline V gene (reference sequence). The CDR3 is 16 amino acids. Written as DNA, the CDR3 is TGCGCCAGCATCGAATCACAGGGCAGCCGGGACTACGAGCAGTACTTC. Amino acid sequence: CASIESQGSRDYEQYF.

The chain couples TRBV6-5 to TRBJ2-1, with D possibly being TRBD1 or TRBD2 (6 bases each). V lost 2 bases to trimming and J lost 6 bases, with 8 bases between them. This CDR3 has 13 residues. Germline lookup yields CDR1 MNHEY and CDR2 SVGAGI. The CDR3: CASSYRGPNEQFF. Written as DNA, the CDR3 is TGTGCCAGCAGTTACCGGGGGCCCAATGAGCAGTTCTTC.

This chain joins TRBV20-1 and TRBJ1-3, with D uncertain. The CDR3 contains 11 residues. V was cut by 2 bases and J by 5 bases, with 4 bases left in between. CDR1 and CDR2 (germline): DFQATT, SNEGSKA (reference sequence). The CDR3 reads CSARTRNTIYF. CDR3 DNA sequence: TGCAGTGCTAGAACGAGAAACACCATATATTTT.

This chain joins TRBV5-6 and TRBJ2-3, with TRBD2 as a possible D gene (6 bases). Per germline, CDR1 SGHDT and CDR2 YYEEEE. The CDR3 totals 15 residues. V was clipped by 4 bases and J by 3 bases, with 15 bases between them. The DNA for the CDR3 is TGTGCCAGCAGCACGGGGGTATTGTGGACAGATACGCAGTATTTT. Protein sequence: CASSTGVLWTDTQYF.

As DNA, the CDR3 is TGTGCCAGCAGTCCGCCCCGCAGGGGCACAGATACGCAGTATTTT. Protein: CASSPPRRGTDTQYF. This chain uses TRBV7-9 with TRBJ2-3, with D perhaps matching TRBD1 (5 bases). The V gene's germline CDR1 is SEHNR and CDR2 FQNEAQ (reference sequence). Trimming removed 6 bases from V and 1 base from J, with 14 bases in between. This CDR3 has 15 residues.

The V and J genes are TRBV7-2 and TRBJ2-5; 11 bases are shared with TRBD1. CDR1 and CDR2 (germline): SGHTA, FQGNSA. The CDR3 contains 16 residues. The junction had 10 bases not matched to a gene; V was cut back by 5 bases and J by 5 bases. CDR3 in amino acids: CASSPAGTGGQETQYF. CDR3 DNA sequence: TGTGCCAGCAGCCCAGCAGGGACAGGGGGTCAGGAGACCCAGTACTTC. Full variable domain (remainder filled in from reference TRBV7-2 and TRBJ2-5): GAGVSQSPSNKVTEKGKDVELRCDPISGHTALYWYRQSLGQGLEFLIYFQGNSAPDKSGLPSDRFSAERTGGSVSTLTIQRTQQEDSAVYLCASSPAGTGGQETQYFGPGTRLLVL.